These 21 T cell receptor beta chains came from one sample sequenced in a study of T cells in Graves' hyperthyroidism and ophthalmopathy. RNA transcripts yielded amplified TCR beta CDR3 regions. Researchers ran a first-round RT-PCR on the TCR CDR3 using the HTBI primer set. MiXCR, run by TCRdb on the multiplex PCR reads, gives a single entry per CDR3 protein. The table shows approximately 600,000 distinct CDR3 sequences, with about 15% occurring only once. Sample: blood. The receptor set was obtained from a woman younger than 45 with Graves' hyperthyroidism that later progressed to Graves' ophthalmopathy.

This clonotype was picked up many times. The chain combines TRBV12-5 with TRBJ2-7, with D possibly TRBD2 on 8 matching bases. Germline V CDR1 and CDR2: LGHNT, FRNRAP. V lost 6 bases to trimming and J lost 6 bases, with 15 bases between them. This CDR3 is 13 amino acids long. The DNA for the CDR3 is TGTGCTAGTGGGACAGGGACTAGTGGCGAGCAGTACTTC. This translates into CASGTGTSGEQYF.

This clonotype was recorded many times. This chain's CDR3 is CASSTRDRAETQYF. The CDR3 DNA sequence: TGTGCCAGCAGTACCCGGGACAGGGCAGAGACCCAGTACTTC. V and J are TRBV12-3 or TRBV12-4 and TRBJ2-5; 9 bases agree with TRBD1. This CDR3 is built from 14 residues. Losses at the gene ends were 5 bases for V and 4 bases for J; bases not matched to a gene: 5.

In its sample, this clonotype was seen many times. The chain recombines TRBV24-1 with TRBJ1-3; the D gene is possibly TRBD1 (6 bases). This CDR3 comprises 14 residues. In germline, CDR1 is KGHDR, CDR2 SFDVKD. V was clipped by 5 bases and J by 2 bases, with 9 bases between them. The CDR3 coding sequence is TGTGCCACCAGTGGCGGACAGACTGGAAACACCATATATTTT. It translates to CATSGGQTGNTIYF.

A few counts support this clonotype. V and J are TRBV6-5 and TRBJ2-5; a weak D match, TRBD1 (6 bases). V was clipped by 0 bases and J by 1 base, with 15 bases between them. The CDR3 has 17 amino acids. Germline CDR1 and CDR2: MNHEY and SVGAGI. The CDR3 sequence is CASSYSPPTGIQETQYF. Here the CDR3 DNA reads TGTGCCAGCAGTTACTCCCCCCCTACAGGGATCCAAGAGACCCAGTACTTC.

A few counts support this clonotype. The CDR3 spells CASSQMSNRGLASYEQYF. The DNA of the CDR3 is TGCGCCAGCAGCCAAATGAGTAATCGGGGGCTGGCGTCCTACGAGCAGTACTTC. V is TRBV4-1 and J is TRBJ2-7; perhaps D is TRBD1 or TRBD2 (6 bases each). Germline CDR1 is MGHRA and CDR2 is YSYEKL. The germline V and J ends were trimmed by 2 bases and 1 base, with 21 bases remaining between them. CDR3 length: 18 amino acids.

This clonotype was counted at least ten times. The chain links TRBV5-1 to TRBJ2-1; possibly TRBD2 for D (8 bases). Trimming cost V 4 bases and J 3 bases, with 17 bases left between them. In germline, CDR1 is SGHRS, CDR2 YFSETQ. The CDR3 length is 16 residues. DNA for the CDR3: TGCGCCAGCAGCCCCGAGGGGGCGGGAGGCTACAATGAGCAGTTCTTC. Protein: CASSPEGAGGYNEQFF.

In its sample, this clonotype was seen many times. The chain couples TRBV20-1 to TRBJ2-1; 8 bases are shared with TRBD1. This CDR3 region has 16 residues. Germline CDR1 is DFQATT and CDR2 is SNEGSKA (reference sequence). V lost 0 bases to trimming and J lost 3 bases; unmatched junction nucleotides: 7. CDR3 loop: CSARDWTGQSYNEQFF. The CDR3 nucleotides are TGCAGTGCTAGAGATTGGACAGGGCAGAGCTACAATGAGCAGTTCTTC.

This clonotype was counted between two and nine times. The chain combines TRBV6-2 or TRBV6-3 with TRBJ2-7; a possible D gene is TRBD2 (5 bases). V lost 1 base, J lost 3 bases, and 10 bases lay in between. The CDR3 extends over 14 amino acids. Germline-derived CDR1 and CDR2 are MNHEY and SVGEGT. The CDR3 is CASSYYGMVYEQYF. The CDR3 region has the DNA TGTGCCAGCAGTTACTACGGGATGGTCTACGAGCAGTACTTC.

With respect to this clonotype: Just one base apart from a much larger clone, this may be a read error. The chain carries TRBV27 and TRBJ2-6; D unclear. This CDR3 region has 14 residues. In germline, CDR1 is MNHEY, CDR2 SMNVEV (reference sequence). CDR3 in amino acids: CASGPISWANVLTF. DNA of the CDR3: TGTGCCAGCGGCCCGATCTCTTGGGCCAACGTCCTGACTTTC.

This clonotype was detected ten times or more. The V gene is TRBV5-5, the J gene TRBJ1-2, with 7 positions matching TRBD1. The junction had 9 bases not matched to a gene; V was cut back by 4 bases and J by 0 bases. The CDR3 runs to 16 residues. The germline gives CDR1 SGHKS, CDR2 YYEKEE (reference sequence). The CDR3 DNA is TGTGCCAGCAGCCTCGGGACAGTCAAATCTAACTATGGCTACACCTTC. As protein: CASSLGTVKSNYGYTF.

The table lists this clonotype with a few counts. The rearrangement joins TRBV29-1 to TRBJ2-1; D unclear. Trimming shortened V by 8 bases and J by 0 bases, and 14 bases separated the two germline ends. Germline V gene lookup returns CDR1 SQVTM and CDR2 ANQGSEA. The CDR3 sequence is 14 residues long. CDR3: CSILLASSYNEQFF. CDR3 sequence (DNA): TGCAGCATTCTGCTTGCGAGCTCCTACAATGAGCAGTTCTTC.

This clonotype occurred many times. This chain connects TRBV24-1 to TRBJ2-1; no clear D gene. V lost 0 bases and J lost 5, with 7 bases in between. From germline, CDR1 is KGHDR and CDR2 SFDVKD. This CDR3 contains 14 residues. The CDR3 spells CATSDLGQNNEQFF. In DNA, the CDR3 is TGTGCCACCAGTGATTTGGGGCAGAACAATGAGCAGTTCTTC.

Many counts were recorded for this clonotype. This chain uses TRBV7-9 with TRBJ2-7, with 9 nucleotides matching TRBD1. This CDR3 spans 15 amino acids. V lost 2 bases, J lost 6 bases, and 8 bases stayed unmatched. From germline, CDR1 is SEHNR and CDR2 FQNEAQ (reference sequence). CDR3: CASSLTGTGRVEQYF. The CDR3, as DNA: TGTGCCAGCAGCTTAACGGGGACAGGGAGGGTCGAGCAGTACTTC.

The gene calls are TRBV12-3 or TRBV12-4 and TRBJ1-6; 7 nucleotides line up with TRBD1. CDR3 size: 17 residues. Germline trimming cut 5 bases from V and 7 bases from J; bases unmatched to any gene: 14. CDR3 region: CASSPTGTEVGNSPLHF. The CDR3 DNA reads as TGTGCCAGCAGTCCTACCGGGACAGAGGTTGGAAATTCACCCCTCCACTTT.

V usage is TRBV5-1 and J usage is TRBJ2-3; D is tentatively TRBD1 or TRBD2 (5 bases each). Germline V CDR1 and CDR2: SGHRS, YFSETQ. The V end lost 4 bases, the J end lost 5 bases, and 17 bases lay between the germline ends. The length of the CDR3 is 15 residues. DNA for the CDR3: TGCGCCAGCAGCAGCCGGGACGCCGGCAGAGATACGCAGTATTTT. Protein product: CASSSRDAGRDTQYF.

This clonotype was found many times. This sequence joins TRBV18 and TRBJ2-5, with D maybe TRBD2 (5 bases). The V end lost 6 bases, the J end lost 4 bases, and 12 bases lay between the germline ends. The length of the CDR3 is 13 residues. CDR1 is KGHSH, CDR2 LQKENI, per germline. CDR3 in amino acids: CASSQQRRETQYF. In DNA, the CDR3 is TGTGCCAGCTCGCAACAGCGGAGAGAGACCCAGTACTTC.

This clonotype was seen ten or more times. The chain uses TRBV24-1 and TRBJ2-5, with 7 bases that match TRBD1. Trimming removed 8 bases from V and 2 bases from J; junction bases left unmatched: 4. Germline CDR1 is KGHDR and CDR2 is SFDVKD. There are 13 residues in the CDR3. DNA for the CDR3: TGTGCCACCACCGCGACAGGGCAAGAGACCCAGTACTTC. This codes for CATTATGQETQYF.

The chain carries TRBV4-3 and TRBJ1-3; D remains ambiguous. CDR1 and CDR2 from the germline V gene are LGHNA and YSLEER. V was cut by 0 bases and J by 2 bases, with 8 bases left in between. The CDR3 totals 15 residues. The CDR3 sequence: CASSQDNSAGNTIYF. The CDR3 region has the DNA TGCGCCAGCAGCCAAGATAATTCCGCTGGAAACACCATATATTTT.

In its sample, this clonotype was seen a few times. Given a much more abundant clone one base away, this may be a read error. This chain connects TRBV30 to TRBJ1-3; D remains ambiguous. The CDR3 is made up of 12 amino acids. Germline V gives CDR1 GTSNPN, CDR2 SVGIG (reference sequence). The V end lost 4 bases, the J end lost 5 bases, and 9 bases lay between the germline ends. CDR3 region: CAWTPSRNTIYF. CDR3 bases: TGTGCCTGGACCCCCTCCCGAAACACCATATATTTT.

This clonotype occurred many times. The rearrangement links TRBV6-5 to TRBJ2-3; tentative D call: TRBD1 (6 bases). The CDR3 covers 17 residues. Trimming removed 0 bases from V and 1 base from J, with 14 bases in between. The germline CDR1 and CDR2 sequences are MNHEY and SVGAGI. In DNA form, the CDR3 reads TGTGCCAGCAGTTACTCGAGGGACACACTTCGCACAGATACGCAGTATTTT. Its protein product is CASSYSRDTLRTDTQYF.

The chain combines TRBV18 with TRBJ1-1; the D gene is possibly TRBD1 (6 bases). Germline CDR1 is KGHSH and CDR2 is LQKENI. Trimming took off 2 bases at V and 5 bases at J, with 15 bases between the two ends. The CDR3 is 15 amino acids. This CDR3 reads CASSPAGQRGTEAFF. CDR3 sequence (DNA): TGTGCCAGCTCACCAGCTGGACAGAGAGGGACTGAAGCTTTCTTT.